The 21 T cell receptor beta chains below all came from one sample that was sequenced in a study of control samples from healthy donors and cancer patients. Profiling relied on immunoSEQ multiplex PCR, and the TCRdb table lists in-frame clones only, not all of them. The data show more than 95,000 clones, with around 89% seen just once and 0.95% to 1.3% held by the top ten. Sequencing used PBMCs. Every receptor here comes from a woman in her forties or fifties with colorectal cancer.

The chain joins TRBV30 to TRBJ2-1; D is unclear. The CDR3 covers 15 residues. The germline V and J ends were trimmed by 2 bases and 4 bases, with 15 bases remaining between them. Germline V gene data show CDR1 as GTSNPN and CDR2 as SVGIG (reference sequence). For the CDR3, the DNA is TGTGCCTGGAGTTTTCCACTGATGGGTTACAATGAGCAGTTCTTC. Residues: CAWSFPLMGYNEQFF.

The rearrangement uses TRBV12-3 or TRBV12-4 and TRBJ2-3; the D gene is possibly TRBD2 (6 bases). The CDR3 is 13 amino acids. V was cut by 10 bases and J by 2 bases, with 13 bases left in between. The CDR3 DNA reads TGTGCCACTGGGCGGGGTCACACAGATACGCAGTATTTT. It translates to CATGRGHTDTQYF.

This chain links TRBV11-2 with TRBJ2-3, with a possible D match to TRBD2 (5 bases). Germline V gene data show CDR1 as SGHAT and CDR2 as FQNNGV. This CDR3 contains 14 residues. Trimming took 2 bases from V and 6 from J, leaving 12 bases between them. The CDR3 DNA reads TGTGCCAGCAGCTTAAACCCACGAGGGGATACGCAGTATTTT. Its protein is CASSLNPRGDTQYF.

The rearrangement links TRBV5-1 to TRBJ1-2, with 9 bases aligning to TRBD1. V trimming: 5 bases; J trimming: 4 bases; junction bases outside the gene matches: 3. This CDR3 spans 13 amino acids. CDR1 and CDR2 from the germline V gene are SGHRS and YFSETQ. The CDR3 loop is CASSEQGAYGYTF. The CDR3 DNA is TGCGCCAGCAGTGAACAGGGGGCCTATGGCTACACCTTC. The full variable domain, its missing parts supplied by reference TRBV5-1 and TRBJ1-2, is KAGVTQTPRYLIKTRGQQVTLSCSPISGHRSVSWYQQTPGQGLQFLFEYFSETQRNKGNFPGRFSGRQFSNSRSEMNVSTLELGDSALYLCASSEQGAYGYTFGSGTRLTVV.

In regard to this clone: At one boundary the junction diverges from the germline segment, which might be a read error. The chain uses TRBV3-1 (or the pseudogene TRBV3-2) and TRBJ2-7, with unresolved D. The CDR3 runs 11 residues. Germline assignment: CDR1 LGHDT and CDR2 YNNKEL (reference sequence). In DNA, the CDR3 is TGTGCCAGCAGCCAGGGAACCTCCTATGAATTC. Translated, it gives CASSQGTSYEF.

The chain couples TRBV11-2 to TRBJ2-7; D gene unclear. The CDR3 sequence is 16 residues long. Looked up from germline, CDR1 is SGHAT and CDR2 is FQNNGV. Trimming shortened V by 1 base and J by 6 bases, and 19 bases separated the two germline ends. The CDR3 region has the DNA TGTGCCAGCAGCTTAGTGTTAACGACCGCTTTTGGCGAGCAGTACTTC. Translated: CASSLVLTTAFGEQYF. The full variable domain, in which reference TRBV11-2 and TRBJ2-7 provide the parts outside the CDR3, is EAGVAQSPRYKIIEKRQSVAFWCNPISGHATLYWYQQILGQGPKLLIQFQNNGVVDDSQLPKDRFSAERLKGVDSTLKIQPAKLEDSAVYLCASSLVLTTAFGEQYFGPGTRLTVT.

The genes are TRBV7-2 and TRBJ2-3; no firm D call. This CDR3 comprises 15 residues. V lost 0 bases to trimming and J lost 1 base, with 8 bases between them. Germline V lookup: CDR1 SGHTA, CDR2 FQGNSA. CDR3 region: CASSLAVVRTDTQYF. CDR3 coding DNA: TGTGCCAGCAGCTTAGCCGTGGTGCGCACAGATACGCAGTATTTT.

This chain uses TRBV19 with TRBJ1-2; perhaps TRBD1 as D (6 bases). The CDR3 consists of 14 residues. Germline CDR1 LNHDA, CDR2 SQIVND (reference sequence). With 4 bases removed from V and 4 bases from J, the gap between germline ends came to 13 bases. The CDR3 DNA is TGTGCCAGTAGTAGGCAGGGGCGTACCTATGGCTACACCTTC. This translates into CASSRQGRTYGYTF.

The J gene is TRBJ2-2, the V gene TRBV3-1 (or the pseudogene TRBV3-2); weak D call: TRBD2 (6 bases). The CDR3 totals 15 residues. The V gene lost 2 bases and the J gene lost 7 bases, with 14 bases spanning the gap. Germline lookup yields CDR1 LGHDT and CDR2 YNNKEL (reference sequence). CDR3 sequence: CASSQRLAKDGELFF. DNA of the CDR3: TGTGCCAGCAGCCAACGCCTAGCGAAGGACGGGGAGCTGTTTTTT.

The chain is built from TRBV15 and TRBJ1-2; perhaps TRBD1 as D (5 bases). The germline CDR1 and CDR2 sequences are LNHNV and YYDKDF (reference sequence). The CDR3 spans 13 residues. V gave up 1 base and J gave up 5 bases, with 8 bases separating them. This chain's CDR3 is CATSRAAGYGYTF. CDR3 bases: TGTGCCACCAGCAGAGCGGCAGGGTATGGCTACACCTTC. Variable domain in full (rest from reference TRBV15 and TRBJ1-2): DAMVIQNPRYQVTQFGKPVTLSCSQTLNHNVMYWYQQKSSQAPKLLFHYYDKDFNNEADTPDNFQSRRPNTSFCFLDIRSPGLGDTAMYLCATSRAAGYGYTFGSGTRLTVV.

This clone was seen a handful of times. This chain joins TRBV27 and TRBJ1-6, with 7 bases lining up with TRBD1. This CDR3 contains 16 residues. V dropped 6 bases and J dropped 10; count of bases not matched to a gene: 15. Germline V gene lookup returns CDR1 MNHEY and CDR2 SMNVEV (reference sequence). CDR3 amino acids: CASRARWVGGDSPLHF. The CDR3 coding sequence is TGTGCCAGCAGGGCCCGCTGGGTAGGGGGCGACTCACCCCTCCACTTT.

V is TRBV9 and J is TRBJ1-6, with 10 nucleotides matching TRBD1. The CDR3 has 16 residues. Germline V gene lookup returns CDR1 SGDLS and CDR2 YYNGEE. After removal of 2 bases from V and 5 bases from J, the junction contained 4 bases not matched to a gene. For the CDR3, the DNA is TGTGCCAGCAGCGTCGGGACAGGGGCCCATAATTCACCCCTCCACTTT. Amino acid sequence: CASSVGTGAHNSPLHF. Complete variable domain (other parts from reference TRBV9 and TRBJ1-6): DSGVTQTPKHLITATGQRVTLRCSPRSGDLSVYWYQQSLDQGLQFLIQYYNGEERAKGNILERFSAQQFPDLHSELNLSSLELGDSALYFCASSVGTGAHNSPLHFGNGTRLTVT.

CDR3 loop: CASSLAPEETQYF. Here the CDR3 DNA reads TGTGCCAGCAGCTTGGCTCCGGAGGAGACCCAGTACTTC. This chain connects TRBV5-6 to TRBJ2-5; D is undetermined. The CDR3 contains 13 residues. Germline V lookup: CDR1 SGHDT, CDR2 YYEEEE. V was trimmed by 0 bases and J by 5 bases, leaving 8 bases between them.

The chain has TRBV5-6 and TRBJ2-4; D possibly corresponds to TRBD2 (6 bases). Germline assignment: CDR1 SGHDT and CDR2 YYEEEE. The CDR3 length is 12 residues. V lost 4 bases and J 6 bases, leaving 8 bases between the germline ends. For the CDR3, the DNA is TGTGCCAGCAGCACGGGGGTAAACATTCAGTACTTC. Protein: CASSTGVNIQYF.

The chain recombines TRBV5-1 with TRBJ1-2; D perhaps matches TRBD1 (6 bases). V dropped 0 bases and J dropped 6 bases, with 12 bases sitting between them. Germline V gene lookup returns CDR1 SGHRS and CDR2 YFSETQ. This CDR3 is 14 amino acids long. This chain's CDR3 is CASSLAPGGNGYTF. CDR3 DNA sequence: TGCGCCAGCAGCTTGGCCCCTGGGGGCAATGGCTACACCTTC.

Turning to this clone: This same CDR3 is encoded by further DNA sequences in the sample. The chain couples TRBV19 to TRBJ1-5; tentative D call: TRBD1 (6 bases). Trimming left V 5 bases short and J 0 bases short, with 11 bases between. CDR1 and CDR2 from the germline V gene are LNHDA and SQIVND (reference sequence). The CDR3 consists of 15 residues. CDR3 DNA: TGTGCCAGTAGTGCTAGGGGGAGTAGCAATCAGCCCCAGCATTTT. This encodes CASSARGSSNQPQHF.

DNA for the CDR3: TGTGCCAGCAGCCAACCCGACAGGGGCCGAGGCTACACCTTC. Translating it yields CASSQPDRGRGYTF. This chain connects TRBV3-1 (or the pseudogene TRBV3-2) to TRBJ1-2; 8 bases map to TRBD1. V shed 2 bases, J shed 8 bases, and the junction held 7 bases outside the gene matches. Germline assignment: CDR1 LGHDT and CDR2 YNNKEL (reference sequence). This CDR3 contains 14 residues.

This chain joins TRBV2 and TRBJ2-7; tentatively, D is TRBD1 or TRBD2 (5 bases each). In germline, CDR1 is SNHLY, CDR2 FYNNEI. CDR3 length equals 13 residues. Deletions cut 4 bases from V and 2 bases from J, with 9 bases between. CDR3 protein: CASSGPGPYEQYF. In DNA, the CDR3 is TGTGCCAGCAGTGGGCCGGGACCCTACGAGCAGTACTTC.

This sequence joins TRBV28 and TRBJ1-5; 7 bases agree with TRBD1. CDR3 size: 15 residues. J was trimmed by 4 bases and V by 6 bases; bases with no gene match: 9. Germline CDR1 MDHEN, CDR2 SYDVKM. CDR3: CASRITGVLNQPQHF. CDR3 coding DNA: TGTGCCAGCAGGATAACAGGGGTTCTGAATCAGCCCCAGCATTTT. Combining the CDR3 with reference TRBV28 and TRBJ1-5 gives the whole variable domain DVKVTQSSRYLVKRTGEKVFLECVQDMDHENMFWYRQDPGLGLRLIYFSYDVKMKEKGDIPEGYSVSREKKERFSLILESASTNQTSMYLCASRITGVLNQPQHFGDGTRLSIL.

The genes are TRBV6-1 and TRBJ2-5; D is undetermined. V was pared by 2 bases and J by 5 bases, with 15 bases between. Germline values: CDR1 MNHNS, CDR2 SASEGT. This CDR3 is built from 15 residues. CDR3 coding DNA: TGTGCCAGCAGTGAATGGGGTGGGGTTCGCGAGACCCAGTACTTC. Translation: CASSEWGGVRETQYF.

J is TRBJ1-2 and V is TRBV15, with TRBD1 as a possible D gene (5 bases). The CDR3 extends over 15 amino acids. CDR1 is LNHNV, CDR2 YYDKDF, per germline (reference sequence). V was pared by 5 bases and J by 5 bases, with 18 bases between. CDR3 in amino acids: CATSGGFMAWYGYTF. The CDR3 coding sequence is TGTGCCACCAGCGGGGGGTTCATGGCGTGGTATGGCTACACCTTC.